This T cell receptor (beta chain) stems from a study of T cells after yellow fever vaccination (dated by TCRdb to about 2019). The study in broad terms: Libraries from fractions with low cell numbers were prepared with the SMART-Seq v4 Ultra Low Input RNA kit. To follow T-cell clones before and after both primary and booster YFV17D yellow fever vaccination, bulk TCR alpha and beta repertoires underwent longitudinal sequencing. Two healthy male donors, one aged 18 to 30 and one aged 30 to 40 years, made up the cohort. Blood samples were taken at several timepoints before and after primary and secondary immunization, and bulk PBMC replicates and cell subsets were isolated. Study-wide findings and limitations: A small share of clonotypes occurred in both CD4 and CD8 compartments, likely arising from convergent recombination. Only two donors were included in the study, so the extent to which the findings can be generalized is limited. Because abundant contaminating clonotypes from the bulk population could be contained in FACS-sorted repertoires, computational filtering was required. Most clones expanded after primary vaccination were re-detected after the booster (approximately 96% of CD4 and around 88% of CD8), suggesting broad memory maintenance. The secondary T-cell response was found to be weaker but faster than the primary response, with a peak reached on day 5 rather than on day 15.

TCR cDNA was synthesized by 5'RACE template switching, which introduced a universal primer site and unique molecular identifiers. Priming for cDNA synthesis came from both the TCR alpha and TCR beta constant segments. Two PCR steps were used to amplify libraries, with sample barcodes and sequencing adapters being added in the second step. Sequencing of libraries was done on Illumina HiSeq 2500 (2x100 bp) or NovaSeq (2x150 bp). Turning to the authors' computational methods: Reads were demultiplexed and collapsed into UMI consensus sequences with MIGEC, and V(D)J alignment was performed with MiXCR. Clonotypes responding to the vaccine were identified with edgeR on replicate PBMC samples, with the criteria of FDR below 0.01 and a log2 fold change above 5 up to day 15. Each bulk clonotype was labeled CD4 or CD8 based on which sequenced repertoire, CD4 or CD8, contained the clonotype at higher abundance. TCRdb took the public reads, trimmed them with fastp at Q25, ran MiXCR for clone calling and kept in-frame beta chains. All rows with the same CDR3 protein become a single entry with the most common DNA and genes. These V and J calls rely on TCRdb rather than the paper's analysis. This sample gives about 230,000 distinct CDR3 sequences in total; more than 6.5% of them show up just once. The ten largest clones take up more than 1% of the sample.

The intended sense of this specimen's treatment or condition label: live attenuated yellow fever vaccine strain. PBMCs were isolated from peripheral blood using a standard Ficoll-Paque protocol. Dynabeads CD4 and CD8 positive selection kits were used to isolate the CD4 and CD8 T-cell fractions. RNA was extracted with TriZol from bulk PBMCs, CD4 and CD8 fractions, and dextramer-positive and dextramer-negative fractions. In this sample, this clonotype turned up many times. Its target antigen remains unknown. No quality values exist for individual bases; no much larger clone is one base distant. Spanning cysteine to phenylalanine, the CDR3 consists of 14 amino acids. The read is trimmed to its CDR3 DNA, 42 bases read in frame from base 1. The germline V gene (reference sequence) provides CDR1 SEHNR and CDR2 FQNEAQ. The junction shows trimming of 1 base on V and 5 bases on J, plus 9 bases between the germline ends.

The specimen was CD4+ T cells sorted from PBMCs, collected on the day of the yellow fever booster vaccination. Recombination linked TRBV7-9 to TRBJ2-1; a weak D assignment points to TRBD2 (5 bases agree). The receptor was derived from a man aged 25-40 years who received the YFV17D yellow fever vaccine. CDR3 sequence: CASSLGTGNNEQFF. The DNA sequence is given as TGTGCCAGCAGCTTAGGGACTGGAAACAATGAGCAGTTCTTC.